A single sample gave rise to the 19 T cell receptor beta chains below, sequenced in a study of CXCR3-negative and CXCR3-positive naive CD8 T cells. Libraries of TRB cDNA were made by 5' RACE and carried UMIs. TCRdb re-called the 5' RACE reads; one entry per CDR3 protein, DNA not given. In total, the table holds 150,000 or so distinct CDR3 sequences. Sequenced input: naive CXCR3- CD8+ T cells from blood. The subset here: CD45RO-CCR7+CD27+CD95- naive CD8+ T cells lacking CXCR3 (TNR3-). These receptors were taken from a human donor in good health. Some clones in this sample may be carry-over from other donors' samples.

The chain links TRBV28 to TRBJ1-6; the D call from TCRdb, TRBD1, cannot be confirmed without DNA. The CDR3 has 17 amino acids. Per the germline V gene, CDR1 is MDHEN and CDR2 is SYDVKM. CDR3 in amino acids: CASSLPLTGLGDSPLHF.

This chain joins TRBV29-1 and TRBJ1-1. Germline assignment: CDR1 SQVTM and CDR2 ANQGSEA. This CDR3 comprises 11 residues. CDR3 amino acids: CSGSENTEAFF.

J is TRBJ1-2 and V is TRBV11-2; absent DNA, TCRdb's TRBD1 call cannot be checked. Germline V gives CDR1 SGHAT, CDR2 FQNNGV. The CDR3 has 17 residues. The CDR3 spells CASSIGGSGTRVYGYTF. Variable domain in full (rest from reference TRBV11-2 and TRBJ1-2): EAGVAQSPRYKIIEKRQSVAFWCNPISGHATLYWYQQILGQGPKLLIQFQNNGVVDDSQLPKDRFSAERLKGVDSTLKIQPAKLEDSAVYLCASSIGGSGTRVYGYTFGSGTRLTVV.

The chain employs TRBV12-3 or TRBV12-4 and TRBJ2-5; no DNA is available, so the TRBD1 call from TCRdb remains unchecked. This CDR3 has 15 amino acids. The CDR3 spells CASSTIGGLGETQYF.

The chain carries TRBV6-1 and TRBJ1-1; the D gene TCRdb calls, TRBD1, cannot be checked with no DNA. The CDR3 runs to 15 residues. Germline V CDR1 and CDR2: MNHNS, SASEGT. Here the CDR3 reads CASSERGGMNTEAFF.

This chain connects TRBV5-1 to TRBJ2-1; TCRdb returns TRBD1, unconfirmable since there is no DNA. The CDR3 is made up of 15 amino acids. CDR1 SGHRS and CDR2 YFSETQ come from the germline V gene. CDR3 sequence: CASSPDRDRYNEQFF.

V usage is TRBV21-1 and J usage is TRBJ2-2; TCRdb indicates TRBD2, and absent DNA this call remains unverified. TRBV21-1 is assigned pseudogene status. The CDR3 sequence is 17 residues long. The CDR3 loop is CASSRGGVAGVSGELFF.

The chain uses TRBV28 and TRBJ2-6; checking the TCRdb D call of TRBD1 is not possible without DNA. The CDR3 is made up of 17 amino acids. Germline CDR1 reads MDHEN; CDR2 reads SYDVKM. CDR3 region: CASRPGQGSPGANVLTF.

V is TRBV28 and J is TRBJ2-1; TCRdb gives TRBD2 as the D gene, but with no DNA this cannot be confirmed. Germline CDR1 reads MDHEN; CDR2 reads SYDVKM. This CDR3 is built from 14 residues. CDR3 region: CASIGLAGPHEQFF. The variable domain in full, completed from reference TRBV28 and TRBJ2-1, reads DVKVTQSSRYLVKRTGEKVFLECVQDMDHENMFWYRQDPGLGLRLIYFSYDVKMKEKGDIPEGYSVSREKKERFSLILESASTNQTSMYLCASIGLAGPHEQFFGPGTRLTVL.

The chain couples TRBV4-1 to TRBJ2-7; TCRdb designates TRBD1, a call that cannot be tested without DNA. There are 13 residues in the CDR3. Germline loops: CDR1 MGHRA, CDR2 YSYEKL. The CDR3 loop reads CASSQGGGHEQYF.

The genes are TRBV12-3 or TRBV12-4 and TRBJ1-4. CDR3 length: 15 amino acids. The CDR3 spells CASRRSGEATEKLFF.

The chain has TRBV10-1 and TRBJ2-2. The CDR3 extends over 13 amino acids. Germline V CDR1 and CDR2: WNHNN, SYGVQD (reference sequence). The CDR3 here is CASERHNTGELFF.

CDR3 region: CARRATGGGHEQYF. This chain joins TRBV30 and TRBJ2-7; with no DNA, the TCRdb D assignment of TRBD1 cannot be verified. This CDR3 has 14 amino acids. Looked up from germline, CDR1 is GTSNPN and CDR2 is SVGIG (reference sequence).

The chain recombines TRBV24-1 with TRBJ2-3; TCRdb proposes TRBD1, but this gene call is untestable without DNA. Germline V CDR1 and CDR2: KGHDR, SFDVKD. The CDR3 length is 17 residues. This CDR3 reads CATSDLTPGQGADTQYF.

The genes are TRBV10-2 and TRBJ2-7; lacking DNA, the TRBD2 call made by TCRdb goes unchecked. This CDR3 region has 19 residues. CDR1 and CDR2 from the germline V gene are WSHSY and SAAADI. The CDR3 region is CASREWGTSGSSRSYEQYF.

The chain recombines TRBV11-2 with TRBJ2-7. This CDR3 is 15 amino acids long. Germline V CDR1 and CDR2: SGHAT, FQNNGV. The chain's CDR3 is CASSLGFSRSYEQYF. Supplemented by reference TRBV11-2 and TRBJ2-7, the full variable domain reads EAGVAQSPRYKIIEKRQSVAFWCNPISGHATLYWYQQILGQGPKLLIQFQNNGVVDDSQLPKDRFSAERLKGVDSTLKIQPAKLEDSAVYLCASSLGFSRSYEQYFGPGTRLTVT.

This sequence joins TRBV15 and TRBJ2-7. Germline lookup yields CDR1 LNHNV and CDR2 YYDKDF (reference sequence). The CDR3 runs to 12 residues. The CDR3: CATSRDYYEQYF.

The J gene is TRBJ2-7, the V gene TRBV7-2; TCRdb selects TRBD1, and the lack of DNA leaves this call unchecked. The CDR3 runs to 16 residues. Germline CDR1 SGHTA, CDR2 FQGNSA. CDR3 sequence: CASSLAHGGRSYEQYF.

This chain joins TRBV7-9 and TRBJ2-4; TCRdb proposes TRBD1, but this gene call is untestable without DNA. The CDR3 has 15 amino acids. CDR1 and CDR2 (germline): SEHNR, FQNEAQ (reference sequence). The chain's CDR3 is CASSLGTGAKNIQYF.